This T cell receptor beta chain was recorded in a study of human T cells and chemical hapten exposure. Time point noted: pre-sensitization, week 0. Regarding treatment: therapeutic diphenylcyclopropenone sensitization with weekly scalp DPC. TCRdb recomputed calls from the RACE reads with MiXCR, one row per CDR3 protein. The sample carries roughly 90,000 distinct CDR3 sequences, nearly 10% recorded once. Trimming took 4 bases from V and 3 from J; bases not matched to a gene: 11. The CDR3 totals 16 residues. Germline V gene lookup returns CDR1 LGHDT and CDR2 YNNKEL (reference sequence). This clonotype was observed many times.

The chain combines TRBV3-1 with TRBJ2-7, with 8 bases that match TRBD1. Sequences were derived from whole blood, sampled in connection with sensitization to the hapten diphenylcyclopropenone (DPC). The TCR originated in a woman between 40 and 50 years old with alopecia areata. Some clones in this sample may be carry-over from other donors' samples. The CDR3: CASSRSGGTGLYEQYF. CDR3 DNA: TGTGCCAGCAGCCGAAGTGGGGGGACAGGCCTCTACGAGCAGTACTTC.